This T cell receptor beta chain was identified during a study of blood T cell repertoires in COVID-19. Study as a whole: Researchers got acute and convalescent COVID-19 samples from the United States, Italy and Spain.

Original processing methods: Reference gene primer amplification in the assay estimated nucleated cell counts. Using immunoSEQ multiplex PCR, the repertoire was profiled, and TCRdb retains in-frame clones only, with some absent. The D gene and trimming were derived from the DNA, and the V and J assignments and clone size from that table. Of some 120,000 clones in the sample, over 80% are singletons; the top ten hold approximately 2.1%. Trimming shortened V by 7 bases and J by 0 bases, and 9 bases separated the two germline ends. The V gene's germline CDR1 is MNHEY and CDR2 SVGAGI. There are 14 residues in the CDR3.

This clonotype was sampled from a man aged 25-45 years with acute or convalescent COVID-19. The chain carries TRBV6-5 and TRBJ1-4; TRBD1 is a possible D gene (5 bases). Sequenced input: peripheral blood. CDR3 bases: TGTGCCAGCAAGTTAGGGGCAACTAATGAAAAACTGTTTTTT. Protein product: CASKLGATNEKLFF.